The clone carrying this TCR beta chain was seen ten or more times. This sample was included in a study of T cells in Graves' hyperthyroidism and ophthalmopathy. The V segment lost 0 bases and the J segment 9 bases; nucleotides outside the gene matches: 7. CDR3 size: 17 residues. Germline CDR1 is MNHEY and CDR2 is SVGAGI. Using RNA transcripts as the source, TCR beta CDR3 regions were amplified. A first-round RT-PCR of the TCR CDR3 used the HTBI primer set. Using its own MiXCR run on the multiplex PCR reads, TCRdb lists one record per CDR3 protein. The sample includes about 410,000 distinct CDR3 sequences, over 12% of them seen just once.

This TCR was sampled from a young man with Graves' ophthalmopathy. The gene calls are TRBV6-5 and TRBJ2-5; 16 nucleotides match TRBD2. Material for sequencing was blood. The CDR3 here is CASSYSAGTSGGGAQYF. The CDR3 DNA follows: TGTGCCAGCAGTTACTCGGCCGGGACTAGCGGGGGGGGGGCCCAGTACTTC.